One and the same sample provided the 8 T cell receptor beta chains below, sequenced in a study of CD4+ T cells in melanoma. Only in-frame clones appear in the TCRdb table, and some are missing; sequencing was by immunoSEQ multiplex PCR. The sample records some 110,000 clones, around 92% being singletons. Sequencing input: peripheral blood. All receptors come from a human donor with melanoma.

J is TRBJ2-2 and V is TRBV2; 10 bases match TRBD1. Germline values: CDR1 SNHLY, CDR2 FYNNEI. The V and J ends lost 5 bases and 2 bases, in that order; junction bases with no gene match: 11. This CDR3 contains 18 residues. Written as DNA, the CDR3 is TGTGCCAGCAGTCCGGGACAGGGGTCACCCGAAAACACCGGGGAGCTGTTTTTT. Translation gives CASSPGQGSPENTGELFF.

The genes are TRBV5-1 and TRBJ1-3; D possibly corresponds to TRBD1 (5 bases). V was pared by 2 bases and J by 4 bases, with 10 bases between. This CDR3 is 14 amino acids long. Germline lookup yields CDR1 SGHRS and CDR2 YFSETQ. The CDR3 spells CASSFGTQGNTIYF. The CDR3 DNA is TGCGCCAGCAGCTTCGGGACCCAGGGAAACACCATATATTTT.

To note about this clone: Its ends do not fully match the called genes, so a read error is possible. The CDR3 nucleotides are TGTGCCAGCAGTTTACCCCAGGACAGGCGGGTGAACTTC. Encoded protein: CASSLPQDRRVNF. The gene calls are TRBV28 and TRBJ2-7, with 7 bases that match TRBD1. Germline V CDR1 and CDR2: MDHEN, SYDVKM. There are 13 residues in the CDR3.

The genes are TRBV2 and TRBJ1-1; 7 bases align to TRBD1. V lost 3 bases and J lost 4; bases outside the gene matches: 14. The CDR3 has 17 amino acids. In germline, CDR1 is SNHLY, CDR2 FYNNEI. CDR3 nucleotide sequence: TGTGCCAGCAGTGATTCACAGGGGACCCCGCTGGGCACTGAAGCTTTCTTT. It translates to CASSDSQGTPLGTEAFF.

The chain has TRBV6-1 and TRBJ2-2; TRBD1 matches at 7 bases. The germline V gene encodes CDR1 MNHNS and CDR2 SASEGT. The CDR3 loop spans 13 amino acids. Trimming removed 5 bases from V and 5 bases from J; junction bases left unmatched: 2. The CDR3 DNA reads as TGTGCCAGCAGTATGGGACAGACCGGGGAGCTGTTTTTT. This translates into CASSMGQTGELFF.

The CDR3 loop is CASSIVASGSSYNEQFF. As DNA, the CDR3 is TGTGCCAGTAGTATTGTGGCTAGCGGGAGTTCTTACAATGAGCAGTTCTTC. The chain recombines TRBV19 with TRBJ2-1, with TRBD2 identical over 10 bases. The CDR3 is made up of 17 amino acids. V dropped 3 bases and J dropped 4; count of bases not matched to a gene: 9. Germline loops: CDR1 LNHDA, CDR2 SQIVND (reference sequence).

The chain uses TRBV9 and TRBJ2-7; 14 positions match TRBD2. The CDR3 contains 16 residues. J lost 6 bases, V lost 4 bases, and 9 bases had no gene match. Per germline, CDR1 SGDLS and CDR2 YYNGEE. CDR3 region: CASSPGTSGRAGEQYF. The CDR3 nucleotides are TGTGCCAGCAGCCCCGGGACTAGCGGGAGAGCTGGCGAGCAGTACTTC.

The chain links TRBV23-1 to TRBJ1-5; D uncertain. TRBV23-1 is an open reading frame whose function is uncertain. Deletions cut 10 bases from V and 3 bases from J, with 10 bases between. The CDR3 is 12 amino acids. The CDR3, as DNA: TGCGCCATCTTCACGTACAATCAGCCCCAGCATTTT. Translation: CAIFTYNQPQHF.